This TCR beta chain was identified during a study of OX40 agonist ivuxolimab in advanced cancers. The CDR3 runs 17 residues. The V and J ends lost 4 bases and 2 bases, in that order; junction bases with no gene match: 14. Germline-derived CDR1 and CDR2 are SGHRS and YFSETQ. Data came from immunoSEQ multiplex PCR; TCRdb stores just in-frame clones and leaves some out. The sample yields approximately 37,000 clones, 84% seen once. The sequences come from CD4+ or CD8+ T cells sorted from blood, collected in a trial of the OX40 agonist ivuxolimab. The sequence was obtained from an adult with an advanced solid tumor such as melanoma, head and neck, liver or kidney cancer. This rearrangement joins TRBV5-1 to TRBJ1-2; 7 bases line up with TRBD1. CDR3 protein: CASSQGGGDRANYGYTF. The CDR3 region has the DNA TGCGCCAGCAGCCAGGGCGGGGGTGACAGGGCCAACTATGGCTACACCTTC.